This is a list of T cell receptor beta chains from one sample in a study of shared clonotypes between healthy human individuals. The method was immunoSEQ multiplex PCR; TCRdb's version includes in-frame clones alone and lacks a portion of them. This repertoire shows 450,000 or so clones, 77% found once; its top ten account for more than 10%. Specimen: PBMCs. The receptors originated from a woman aged 40 to 50 in good health. Some clones in this sample may be carry-over from other donors' samples. CDR3s include the opening cysteine and the closing phenylalanine or tryptophan. The D gene is left open where the match is weak.

J: TRBJ2-3; D: TRBD2; V: TRBV11-2; DNA: TGTGCCAGCAGCTTAGAGAGGAGAACTAGCGGGAGGAATACGCAGTATTTT; CDR3: CASSLERRTSGRNTQYF
J: TRBJ1-2; D: .; V: TRBV5-1; DNA: TGCGCCAGCAGCTTACTCCCGGAATATGGCTACACCTTC; CDR3: CASSLLPEYGYTF
J: TRBJ2-5; D: .; V: TRBV5-6; DNA: TGTGCCAGCAGCTACGCAGGGTCGTACCAAGAGACCCAGTACTTC; CDR3: CASSYAGSYQETQYF
J: TRBJ2-5; D: .; V: TRBV6-5; DNA: TGTGCCAGCAAGGAACAGGATTGGTACCAAGAGACCCAGTACTTC; CDR3: CASKEQDWYQETQYF
J: TRBJ2-1; D: .; V: TRBV28; DNA: TGTGCCAGCGTTGGACGGGATCCCCCCCTCGATGAGCAGTTCTTC; CDR3: CASVGRDPPLDEQFF
J: TRBJ1-2; D: TRBD1; V: TRBV7-9; DNA: TGTGCCAGCAGCATGGGACAGTACTATGGCTACACCTTC; CDR3: CASSMGQYYGYTF
J: TRBJ1-3; D: .; V: TRBV4-1; DNA: TGCGCCAGCAATGGGGGGATCTCTGGAAACACCATATATTTT; CDR3: CASNGGISGNTIYF
J: TRBJ2-1; D: .; V: TRBV2; DNA: TGTGCCAGCAGTGGAACAAACACCGGCTCCTACAATGAGCAGTTCTTC; CDR3: CASSGTNTGSYNEQFF
J: TRBJ1-1; D: .; V: TRBV5-4; DNA: TGTGCCAGCAGCCCCGTCGGGAGCCGGGGAACTGAAGCTTTCTTT; CDR3: CASSPVGSRGTEAFF
J: TRBJ2-3; D: TRBD2; V: TRBV28; DNA: TGTGCCAGCACAAAAGGGGGTAGCGGGAGGACAGATACGCAGTATTTT; CDR3: CASTKGGSGRTDTQYF
J: TRBJ1-1; D: .; V: TRBV4-1; DNA: TGCGCCAGCAGCCACGGAGGGGCGTATATTCGCACTGAAGCTTTCTTT; CDR3: CASSHGGAYIRTEAFF